The 9 T cell receptor beta chains presented below share a single source sample, sequenced in a study of shared clonotypes between healthy human individuals. Produced via immunoSEQ multiplex PCR; TCRdb's table is partial and in-frame only. The table records about 710,000 clones, roughly 72% of them present only once. Sequencing was done on a sample of memory CD4+ T cells sorted from blood. Subset of the sample: CD45RA-negative fraction. The source is a young woman in good health.

The rearrangement uses TRBV9 and TRBJ2-1; 8 bases are shared with TRBD2. The CDR3 sequence is 15 residues long. J lost 4 bases, V lost 7 bases, and 10 bases had no gene match. CDR1 is SGDLS, CDR2 YYNGEE, per germline. The CDR3 nucleotides read TGTGCCAGCGGGCGGGGGGACTCGCTTTACAATGAGCAGTTCTTC. Translated, it gives CASGRGDSLYNEQFF.

The chain links TRBV28 to TRBJ1-1, with D uncertain. The V gene lost 5 bases and the J gene lost 1 base, with 11 bases spanning the gap. CDR3 length: 14 amino acids. CDR1 and CDR2 (germline): MDHEN, SYDVKM. In DNA, the CDR3 is TGTGCCAGCAGTCCTGGATGGGCGAACACTGAAGCTTTCTTT. It is translated as CASSPGWANTEAFF.

V is TRBV11-2 and J is TRBJ2-1; 10 nucleotides agree with TRBD2. With V trimmed by 5 bases and J by 10 bases, 5 bases remained unmatched. CDR3 length equals 13 residues. Germline CDR1 SGHAT, CDR2 FQNNGV. The CDR3 region has the DNA TGTGCCAGCAGCCGCCAGCGGGAGGGGGAGCAGTTCTTC. As protein: CASSRQREGEQFF.

This rearrangement joins TRBV7-9 to TRBJ2-7, with D unresolved. Germline-derived CDR1 and CDR2 are SEHNR and FQNEAQ (reference sequence). The V end lost 5 bases, the J end lost 3 bases, and 11 bases lay between the germline ends. The CDR3 runs to 13 residues. CDR3 region: CASSPGLFYEQYF. The CDR3 DNA sequence: TGTGCCAGCAGCCCCGGTTTATTCTACGAGCAGTACTTC. Combining the CDR3 with reference TRBV7-9 and TRBJ2-7 gives the whole variable domain DTGVSQNPRHKITKRGQNVTFRCDPISEHNRLYWYRQTLGQGPEFLTYFQNEAQLEKSRLLSDRFSAERPKGSFSTLEIQRTEQGDSAMYLCASSPGLFYEQYFGPGTRLTVT.

This clone was detected once. CDR3 sequence: CASSQQAQTSGVTGELFF. As DNA, the CDR3 is TGCGCCAGCAGCCAACAAGCCCAGACTAGCGGTGTCACCGGGGAGCTGTTTTTT. This chain uses TRBV4-1 with TRBJ2-2; 9 positions agree with TRBD2. CDR3 length: 18 amino acids. Germline assignment: CDR1 MGHRA and CDR2 YSYEKL. Trimming took 2 bases from V and 4 from J; bases not matched to a gene: 11.

The CDR3 reads CASSQARSGDSDTQYF. Written as DNA, the CDR3 is TGTGCCAGCAGCCAAGCTCGTTCTGGGGATTCGGATACGCAGTATTTT. J is TRBJ2-3 and V is TRBV4-2; D unresolved. Trimming took off 1 base at V and 6 bases at J, with 17 bases between the two ends. The germline CDR1 and CDR2 sequences are LGHNA and YNFKEQ. The CDR3 consists of 16 residues.

This clone was seen only a few times. This same CDR3 is encoded by further DNA sequences in the sample. This chain joins TRBV7-2 and TRBJ2-7, with 13 bases lining up with TRBD2. Germline assignment: CDR1 SGHTA and CDR2 FQGNSA. J was trimmed by 2 bases and V by 5 bases; bases with no gene match: 3. The CDR3 is made up of 15 amino acids. CDR3 sequence: CASSIGLAGAYEQYF. CDR3 coding DNA: TGTGCCAGCAGCATCGGACTAGCGGGAGCCTACGAGCAGTACTTC.

V usage is TRBV18 and J usage is TRBJ2-5, with D possibly being TRBD1 or TRBD2 (5 bases each). The germline V and J ends were trimmed by 3 bases and 3 bases, with 8 bases remaining between them. Per germline, CDR1 KGHSH and CDR2 LQKENI. The CDR3 runs 13 residues. The DNA of the CDR3 is TGTGCCAGCTCACCGGGGCGGGAAGAGACCCAGTACTTC. Translating it yields CASSPGREETQYF. The full variable domain, with the rest looked up from reference TRBV18 and TRBJ2-5, is NAGVMQNPRHLVRRRGQEARLRCSPMKGHSHVYWYRQLPEEGLKFMVYLQKENIIDESGMPKERFSAEFPKEGPSILRIQQVVRGDSAAYFCASSPGREETQYFGPGTRLLVL.

A remark on this clone: Other DNA sequences in the sample encode the same CDR3. The chain combines TRBV28 with TRBJ2-7; 13 nucleotides align to TRBD2. Unmatched junction bases numbered 7, after V lost 6 bases and J lost 2 bases. The CDR3 extends over 16 amino acids. CDR1 is MDHEN, CDR2 SYDVKM, per germline. The CDR3 nucleotides are TGTGCCAGCAGCTCATGGACTAGCGGGAGCCCCTACGAGCAGTACTTC. Translating gives CASSSWTSGSPYEQYF.